A selection of T cell receptor beta chains follows, all from one sample in a study of blood T cells in healthy people across ages. Each CDR3 protein gets one entry after TCRdb re-called the 5' RACE reads with MiXCR. The sample holds almost 1 million distinct CDR3 sequences; about 53% are singletons and the top ten take 20% to 25%. The sample was blood. The origin of the receptors is a woman aged 55-69 years in good health. CDR3s include the opening cysteine and the closing phenylalanine or tryptophan. Each record gives: V gene, CDR3 protein.

>TRBV4-3
CASSQAPGTSGMPKREQYF
>TRBV27
CASSFIGTAEQYF
>TRBV11-3
CAGSPGTSGSTDTQYF
>TRBV14
CASSLPRGETQYF
>TRBV2
CASTIEDRGDEQYF
>TRBV7-6
CASRKTPGANVLTF
>TRBV4-1
CASSQTGVQETQYF
>TRBV7-2
CASSLAGMSDTEAFF
>TRBV28
CASLRRGNQPQHF
>TRBV6-1
CASSLSLAGVVDNEQYF
>TRBV20-1
CSASPVSGANVLTF
>TRBV20-1
CSARGGQRGTITDTQYF
>TRBV12-3/TRBV12-4
CASSLGPQVGVRAFF
>TRBV29-1
CSVSMAGVGKNIQYF
>TRBV6-1
CASKQRDGGYEQYF
>TRBV7-9
CASSLPAGLGNEQFF
>TRBV6-1
CASITGTGGFNEQFF
>TRBV27
CASNRRPSEIYEQYF
>TRBV20-1
CSARTTGDWNQPQHF
>TRBV2
CASRPREGQVVYEQYF
>TRBV9
CASSVGTGGVGYTF
>TRBV20-1
CSARAPGGGYTF
>TRBV6-6
CASRRDLRAYEQYF
>TRBV28
CASSRLPTGYEQYF
>TRBV7-6
CASSAIAGGSGEQFF
>TRBV14
CASSQGAALGYEQYF
>TRBV27
CASSAGTSGYTQYF
>TRBV4-2
CASSLSRGLRSEEQFF
>TRBV15
CATSRDNTDTQYF
>TRBV20-1
CSALRYEQYF
>TRBV6-1
CASSERLGFTEAFF
>TRBV29-1
CSAVAGASYEQYF
>TRBV7-9
CASSLPLNTQYF
>TRBV9
CASSVRGAIHGYTF
>TRBV20-1
CSAPHTGALSNEQFF
>TRBV6-5
CASSYQTGYQTSSSYEQYF
>TRBV7-2
CASSMMETSGAFF
>TRBV28
CASSLRGVGGKDYGYTF
>TRBV5-5
CASSSTTGTGDNEQFF
>TRBV12-3/TRBV12-4
CASSLGLGLAGGLGEQFF
>TRBV5-1
CASSLDVAGSDTGELFF
>TRBV6-2/TRBV6-3
CASSYPTGGRTEAFF
>TRBV4-2
CASSQDPGTSGSTETQYF
>TRBV10-3
CAISESPGHLLNYDYTF
>TRBV24-1
CATSGATGTTKDTQYF
>TRBV7-9
CASSLARTGVGTEAFF
>TRBV4-1
CASSQRGGSGTQYF
>TRBV7-6
CASSPGLAGLGETQYF
>TRBV5-1
CASSFGGREGDTQYF